Listed below are T cell receptor beta chains from one sample, sequenced in a study of response to subunit inactivated influenza vaccine. TCRdb reprocessed the RT-PCR reads via MiXCR and lists one record per CDR3 protein. The profile shows approximately 730,000 distinct CDR3 sequences, around 14% of them singletons. Material: PBMCs from blood, obtained around 14 days before vaccination. These receptors all stem from a man aged 50 to 60 who received an inactivated influenza vaccine. Each CDR3 is given with its conserved first and last residue. D genes are given only for firm matches. Clone sizes are given selectively: once, few, many, or a class where the clone is expanded.

V	J	size	D	CDR3	DNA
TRBV4-1	TRBJ2-7	few	-	CASSRDPVSEQYF	TGCGCCAGCAGCAGGGACCCGGTTTCCGAGCAGTACTTC
TRBV12-3/TRBV12-4	TRBJ2-5	many	-	CASSRGRAETQYF	TGTGCCAGCAGTCGAGGGCGCGCAGAGACCCAGTACTTC
TRBV20-1	TRBJ2-2	-	TRBD1	CSARGTGSDTGELFF	TGCAGTGCTAGGGGGACAGGGTCCGACACCGGGGAGCTGTTTTTT
TRBV18	TRBJ1-1	-	TRBD1	CASSPSRGLTEAFF	TGTGCCAGCTCACCATCCAGGGGGCTTACTGAAGCTTTCTTT
TRBV6-2/TRBV6-3	TRBJ2-7	-	-	CASSYTTDEQYF	TGTGCCAGCAGTTACACTACCGACGAGCAGTACTTC
TRBV28	TRBJ2-3	-	-	CASTSTNADTQYF	TGTGCCAGCACTTCCACAAATGCGGATACGCAGTATTTT
TRBV5-1	TRBJ2-1	-	TRBD1	CASSQQDRGNEQFF	TGCGCCAGCAGCCAACAAGACAGGGGGAATGAGCAGTTCTTC
TRBV12-3/TRBV12-4	TRBJ1-5	many	-	CASSLVGWDQPQHF	TGTGCCAGCAGTTTAGTAGGTTGGGATCAGCCCCAGCATTTT
TRBV4-3	TRBJ2-3	-	-	CASKSGDTQYF	TGCGCCAGCAAATCCGGGGATACGCAGTATTTT
TRBV27	TRBJ2-2	-	TRBD1	CASTSRTGGTGELFF	TGTGCCAGCACTTCCAGGACAGGGGGGACCGGGGAGCTGTTTTTT
TRBV6-4	TRBJ2-2	-	-	CASSAGKGRPGKLFF	TGTGCCAGCAGCGCGGGGAAGGGTCGGCCCGGGAAGCTGTTTTTT
TRBV5-1	TRBJ1-1	few	-	CASSSGHANTEAFF	TGCGCCAGCAGCTCGGGTCACGCGAACACTGAAGCTTTCTTT
TRBV14	TRBJ1-1	-	-	CASSQDDAGENTEAFF	TGTGCCAGCAGCCAAGATGATGCAGGGGAGAACACTGAAGCTTTCTTT
TRBV6-1	TRBJ2-5	few	TRBD1	CASSPTGAFQETQYF	TGTGCCAGCAGTCCCACAGGGGCCTTCCAAGAGACCCAGTACTTC
TRBV28	TRBJ1-2	-	TRBD1	CASRGQGNGYTF	TGTGCCAGCAGGGGACAGGGCAATGGCTACACCTTC
TRBV20-1	TRBJ2-2	few	-	CSASESGTRTGELFF	TGCAGTGCCAGTGAATCCGGGACACGCACCGGGGAGCTGTTTTTT
TRBV10-3	TRBJ1-2	-	-	CAISDSYGYTF	TGTGCCATCAGTGACAGCTATGGCTACACCTTC
TRBV4-3	TRBJ2-7	-	-	CASSPSGGPSSYEQYF	TGCGCCAGCAGCCCAAGTGGCGGACCTAGCTCCTACGAGCAGTACTTC
TRBV30	TRBJ2-7	few	-	CAWSTYSGYEQYF	TGTGCCTGGAGTACCTACTCAGGGTACGAGCAGTACTTC
TRBV20-1	TRBJ1-6	few	TRBD1	CSARDQGGRGSPLHF	TGCAGTGCTAGAGATCAGGGGGGCCGGGGTTCACCCCTCCACTTT
TRBV12-3/TRBV12-4	TRBJ2-3	-	TRBD2	CASRPPRGVGTDTQYF	TGTGCCAGCAGACCCCCCCGGGGGGTAGGCACAGATACGCAGTATTTT
TRBV30	TRBJ2-2	-	-	CAWSVDRWAKNTGELFF	TGTGCCTGGAGTGTTGATCGATGGGCGAAGAACACCGGGGAGCTGTTTTTT
TRBV11-2	TRBJ2-7	many	-	CASRDPGRDHEQYF	TGTGCCAGCAGGGATCCCGGACGGGACCACGAGCAGTACTTC
TRBV4-2	TRBJ1-4	few	-	CASSPTVGEEKLFF	TGTGCCAGCAGCCCTACAGTAGGTGAGGAAAAACTGTTTTTT
TRBV11-2	TRBJ2-3	many	-	CASSPRQFRGDTQYF	TGTGCCAGCAGCCCTCGACAGTTTCGCGGAGATACGCAGTATTTT
TRBV7-3	TRBJ2-5	-	TRBD1	CASSFAGTGEETQYF	TGTGCCAGCAGCTTTGCCGGGACAGGGGAAGAGACCCAGTACTTC
TRBV20-1	TRBJ2-6	-	TRBD1	CSADGTAGANVLTF	TGCAGTGCGGACGGGACAGCTGGGGCCAACGTCCTGACTTTC
TRBV12-3/TRBV12-4	TRBJ2-7	-	-	CASWGRAGGEQYF	TGTGCATCCTGGGGCAGGGCAGGTGGCGAGCAGTACTTC